This entry lists 23 T cell receptor beta chains sequenced from one sample in a study of metastatic and nonmetastatic thyroid tumors. Thyroid surgery was performed in patients who had received no treatment beforehand. TCRdb re-analyzed the PCR reads using MiXCR. The data show roughly 25,000 clones, around 15% seen once. Sample: blood. The source is a female donor with papillary thyroid cancer or a benign thyroid nodule (not recorded which). Some clones in this sample may be carry-over from other donors' samples.

This clone has at least ten counts. V is TRBV6-2 or TRBV6-3 and J is TRBJ2-1, with D unresolved. Germline V gene data show CDR1 as MNHEY and CDR2 as SVGEGT. The V gene lost 0 bases and the J gene lost 7 bases, with 10 bases spanning the gap. The CDR3 has 14 residues. The CDR3 reads CASSYSTASNEQFF. Here the CDR3 DNA reads TGTGCCAGCAGTTACTCGACTGCTTCAAATGAGCAGTTCTTC.

This clone was seen ten or more times. An end of the junction differs from the germline gene, which may be a read error. The sample holds other DNA sequences that translate to the same CDR3. The rearrangement uses TRBV18 and TRBJ2-7, with a tentative D call TRBD1 (6 bases). The CDR3 runs 13 residues. Germline assignment: CDR1 KGHSH and CDR2 LQKENI. CDR3 DNA: TGTGCCAGCTCACCAGGACAGACCTATGAGCAGTACTTC. This gives the protein CASSPGQTYEQYF.

This clone was seen repeatedly, ten times or more. V usage is TRBV28 and J usage is TRBJ1-1; TRBD1 agrees at 12 bases. Trimming took 0 bases from V and 4 from J; bases not matched to a gene: 9. The germline V gene has CDR1 MDHEN and CDR2 SYDVKM. This CDR3 comprises 18 residues. The CDR3: CASSLWTGTGGGITEAFF. In nucleotides, the CDR3 is TGTGCCAGCAGTTTATGGACCGGGACAGGGGGCGGAATCACTGAAGCTTTCTTT.

This clone was seen at least ten times. This CDR3 is CASSPKGRRIDNEQFF. The CDR3 coding sequence is TGTGCCAGCAGTCCCAAGGGGAGGCGGATTGACAATGAGCAGTTCTTC. The V call is TRBV27, the J call TRBJ2-1; tentatively, D is TRBD2 (6 bases). This CDR3 spans 16 amino acids. Germline CDR1 is MNHEY and CDR2 is SMNVEV (reference sequence). The germline V and J ends were trimmed by 5 bases and 5 bases, with 19 bases remaining between them.

This clone is deemed medium-sized. The V and J genes are TRBV28 and TRBJ1-6, with 8 nucleotides matching TRBD1. This CDR3 has 15 residues. Germline V gene data show CDR1 as MDHEN and CDR2 as SYDVKM. J was trimmed by 8 bases and V by 10 bases; bases with no gene match: 13. The CDR3 here is CATYPREQGDSPLHF. The CDR3 DNA sequence: TGTGCCACCTACCCACGGGAACAGGGGGATTCACCCCTCCACTTT.

This clone was found many times. The chain has TRBV7-2 and TRBJ1-2; possible D gene TRBD1, 6 bases. V lost 5 bases and J lost 8, with 12 bases in between. Germline V lookup: CDR1 SGHTA, CDR2 FQGNSA. The CDR3 runs 12 residues. The CDR3 region has the DNA TGTGCCAGCAGCCGCGTAGGGGGAGGCTACACCTTC. Protein product: CASSRVGGGYTF. The variable domain in full, with the rest retrieved from reference TRBV7-2 and TRBJ1-2, is GAGVSQSPSNKVTEKGKDVELRCDPISGHTALYWYRQSLGQGLEFLIYFQGNSAPDKSGLPSDRFSAERTGGSVSTLTIQRTQQEDSAVYLCASSRVGGGYTFGSGTRLTVV.

This clone was seen many times. This sequence joins TRBV5-1 and TRBJ2-7; TRBD2 matches at 9 bases. The V segment lost 9 bases and the J segment 10 bases; nucleotides outside the gene matches: 14. This CDR3 has 13 amino acids. CDR1 and CDR2 from the germline V gene are SGHRS and YFSETQ. CDR3 sequence: CATPPSGTSYQYF. In nucleotides, the CDR3 is TGCGCCACCCCCCCTAGCGGGACCTCTTATCAGTACTTC.

This clone showed up many times. The gene calls are TRBV18 and TRBJ1-2; unclear D gene. Trimming removed 0 bases from V and 1 base from J, with 24 bases in between. Germline lookup yields CDR1 KGHSH and CDR2 LQKENI. The CDR3 has 20 amino acids. CDR3 bases: TGTGCCAGCTCACCACCGGAGGAGTCTACAGAAGCGGCGTTTAACTATGGCTACACCTTC. This translates into CASSPPEESTEAAFNYGYTF.

This clone has ten or more counts. The rearrangement links TRBV5-1 to TRBJ2-2; the D gene could be TRBD1 or TRBD2 (5 bases each). Deletions cut 7 bases from V and 2 bases from J, with 15 bases between. This CDR3 region has 15 residues. The germline gives CDR1 SGHRS, CDR2 YFSETQ. CDR3 in amino acids: CASRLGVQNTGELFF. As DNA, the CDR3 is TGCGCCAGCCGGTTGGGGGTGCAAAACACCGGGGAGCTGTTTTTT.

This chain links TRBV28 with TRBJ1-4, with D uncertain. The length of the CDR3 is 16 residues. V lost 2 bases and J lost 0, with 10 bases in between. CDR1 is MDHEN, CDR2 SYDVKM, per germline. In DNA form, the CDR3 reads TGTGCCAGCAGTTTACAAACAGCGCCAACTAATGAAAAACTGTTTTTT. This sequence encodes CASSLQTAPTNEKLFF.

This clone has at least ten counts. The V gene is TRBV7-3, the J gene TRBJ2-3; the match to TRBD2 covers 14 bases. J lost 6 bases, V lost 6 bases, and 14 bases had no gene match. The CDR3 runs to 18 residues. Germline lookup yields CDR1 SGHTA and CDR2 FQGTGA. This chain's CDR3 is CASRPGTSGSSLSDTQYF. CDR3 nucleotides: TGTGCCAGCAGGCCCGGGACTAGCGGGAGCTCGCTCTCCGATACGCAGTATTTT.

There are a few counts of this clone. The gene calls are TRBV6-2 or TRBV6-3 and TRBJ2-7; TRBD2 matches at 10 bases. Trimming at V came to 6 bases and at J to 0 bases, leaving 8 bases not matched to a gene. The CDR3 spans 16 residues. CDR1 and CDR2 (germline): MNHEY, SVGEGT. CDR3 sequence: CASRELAGGSSYEQYF. CDR3 nucleotides: TGTGCCAGCAGGGAATTAGCGGGAGGAAGCTCCTACGAGCAGTACTTC.

The V gene is TRBV6-2 or TRBV6-3, the J gene TRBJ1-1; D is undetermined. The CDR3 covers 16 residues. The V gene lost 6 bases and the J gene lost 4 bases, with 21 bases spanning the gap. CDR1 is MNHEY, CDR2 SVGEGT, per germline. The CDR3 sequence is CASSPADAGKSTEAFF. The CDR3 DNA reads as TGTGCCAGCAGCCCCGCCGATGCGGGAAAGAGCACTGAAGCTTTCTTT.

In its sample, this clone was seen many times. CDR3 DNA sequence: TGTGCCAGCAGCCCCCCGCCGGCCCAGGATACGCAGTATTTT. As protein: CASSPPPAQDTQYF. The chain is built from TRBV7-9 and TRBJ2-3; D remains unclear. The CDR3 totals 14 residues. Trimming removed 5 bases at V and 6 bases at J, with 15 bases between. CDR1 is SEHNR, CDR2 FQNEAQ, per germline (reference sequence). The full variable domain, completed using reference TRBV7-9 and TRBJ2-3, is DTGVSQNPRHKITKRGQNVTFRCDPISEHNRLYWYRQTLGQGPEFLTYFQNEAQLEKSRLLSDRFSAERPKGSFSTLEIQRTEQGDSAMYLCASSPPPAQDTQYFGPGTRLTVL.

Many counts were recorded for this clone. The chain is built from TRBV7-2 and TRBJ1-5; 10 nucleotides match TRBD1. J gave up 4 bases and V 5 bases, and 2 bases lay outside the gene matches. CDR1 is SGHTA, CDR2 FQGNSA, per germline. The CDR3 consists of 14 residues. The CDR3 protein is CASSRGQGNQPQHF. The CDR3 DNA reads as TGTGCCAGCAGCCGGGGACAGGGGAATCAGCCCCAGCATTTT.

This clone was detected ten times or more. J is TRBJ2-5 and V is TRBV19; no definite D call. V dropped 8 bases and J dropped 4 bases, with 11 bases sitting between them. CDR1 is LNHDA, CDR2 SQIVND, per germline (reference sequence). This CDR3 has 12 residues. CDR3 DNA: TGTGCCAGTGCACCGACGGGAGAGACCCAGTACTTC. This codes for CASAPTGETQYF.

The chain has TRBV20-1 and TRBJ1-1, with TRBD1 matching over 7 bases. CDR3 length: 15 amino acids. CDR1 and CDR2 from the germline V gene are DFQATT and SNEGSKA (reference sequence). The V segment lost 3 bases and the J segment 1 base; nucleotides outside the gene matches: 8. The CDR3 nucleotides are TGCAGTGCTAGTATATTGGGGACAGCGAACACTGAAGCTTTCTTT. It encodes CSASILGTANTEAFF.

This clone was seen repeatedly, ten times or more. V is TRBV28 and J is TRBJ2-6; D possibly corresponds to TRBD1 (6 bases). The CDR3 runs 17 residues. CDR1 and CDR2 (germline): MDHEN, SYDVKM. V was trimmed by 7 bases and J by 1 base, leaving 17 bases between them. The chain's CDR3 is CASTPRGAYSGANVLTF. DNA of the CDR3: TGTGCCAGCACACCCAGGGGCGCCTATTCTGGGGCCAACGTCCTGACTTTC.

This clone has ten or more counts. The chain employs TRBV7-9 and TRBJ2-7; the D is unclear. The V end was cut by 5 bases, the J end by 5 bases, with 10 bases between. Germline V gene data show CDR1 as SEHNR and CDR2 as FQNEAQ (reference sequence). The CDR3 sequence is 12 residues long. The CDR3 is CASSRGPDEQYF. DNA for the CDR3: TGTGCCAGCAGCCGCGGCCCGGACGAGCAGTACTTC.

This clone was counted between two and nine times. This sequence joins TRBV6-4 and TRBJ2-2; 7 positions agree with TRBD2. The germline V gene encodes CDR1 MRHNA and CDR2 SNTAGT. CDR3 size: 13 residues. Trimming removed 4 bases from V and 6 bases from J; junction bases left unmatched: 2. Here the CDR3 DNA reads TGTGCCAGCAGTGTGGCGGGAGCCGGGGAGCTGTTTTTT. Translating gives CASSVAGAGELFF.

The DNA of the CDR3 is TGTGCCAGCTTTCCCGGGGGGGCCACCTACAATGAGCAGTTCTTC. It specifies CASFPGGATYNEQFF. J is TRBJ2-1 and V is TRBV11-2; 8 nucleotides line up with TRBD2. This CDR3 region has 15 residues. Germline V gene lookup returns CDR1 SGHAT and CDR2 FQNNGV. V lost 8 bases to trimming and J lost 2 bases; unmatched junction nucleotides: 8.

In its sample, this clone was seen many times. V gene TRBV28 combines with J gene TRBJ1-2; D not certain. The CDR3 contains 12 residues. The germline CDR1 and CDR2 sequences are MDHEN and SYDVKM. V was pared by 1 base and J by 5 bases, with 5 bases between. CDR3 DNA: TGTGCCAGCAGTTTATCAGCTTATGGCTACACCTTC. Its protein product is CASSLSAYGYTF.

This clone was detected many times. The chain uses TRBV11-2 and TRBJ1-4; tentatively, D is TRBD1 (5 bases). The CDR3 has 15 amino acids. V was cut by 2 bases and J by 10 bases, with 17 bases left in between. The germline CDR1 and CDR2 sequences are SGHAT and FQNNGV. The CDR3 DNA follows: TGTGCCAGCAGCTTAACCGGGACGGCGGGAGGAAAACTGTTTTTT. Amino acids: CASSLTGTAGGKLFF.